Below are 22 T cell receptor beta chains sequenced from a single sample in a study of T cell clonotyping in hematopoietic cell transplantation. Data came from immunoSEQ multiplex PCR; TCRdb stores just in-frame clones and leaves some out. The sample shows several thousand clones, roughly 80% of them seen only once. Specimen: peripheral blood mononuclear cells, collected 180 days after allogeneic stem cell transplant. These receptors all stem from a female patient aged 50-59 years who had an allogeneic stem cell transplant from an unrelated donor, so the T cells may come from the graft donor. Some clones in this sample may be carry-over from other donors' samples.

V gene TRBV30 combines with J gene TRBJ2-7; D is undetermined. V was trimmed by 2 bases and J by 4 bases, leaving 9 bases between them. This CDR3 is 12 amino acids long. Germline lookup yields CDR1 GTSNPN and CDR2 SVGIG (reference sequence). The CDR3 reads CAWSSRLYEQYF. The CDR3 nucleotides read TGTGCCTGGAGTTCCCGATTATACGAGCAGTACTTC.

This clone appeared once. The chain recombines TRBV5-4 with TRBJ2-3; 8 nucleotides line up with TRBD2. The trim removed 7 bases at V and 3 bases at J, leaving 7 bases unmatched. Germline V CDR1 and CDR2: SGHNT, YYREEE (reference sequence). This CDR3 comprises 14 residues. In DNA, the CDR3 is TGTGCCAGCTCACTTCGGGGGGGGACAGATACGCAGTATTTT. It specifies CASSLRGGTDTQYF.

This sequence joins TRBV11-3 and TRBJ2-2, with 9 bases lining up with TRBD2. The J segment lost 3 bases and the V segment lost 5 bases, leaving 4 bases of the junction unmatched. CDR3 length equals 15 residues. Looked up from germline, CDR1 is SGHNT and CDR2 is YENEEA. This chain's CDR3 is CASSHSGGHTGELFF. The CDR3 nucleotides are TGTGCCAGCAGCCATAGCGGGGGCCACACCGGGGAGCTGTTTTTT.

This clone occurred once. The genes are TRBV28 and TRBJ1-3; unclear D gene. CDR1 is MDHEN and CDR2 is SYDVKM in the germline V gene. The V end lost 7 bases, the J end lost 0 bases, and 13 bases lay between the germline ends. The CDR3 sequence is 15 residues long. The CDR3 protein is CASTERNLSGNTIYF. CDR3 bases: TGTGCCAGCACCGAGAGGAATCTCTCTGGAAACACCATATATTTT.

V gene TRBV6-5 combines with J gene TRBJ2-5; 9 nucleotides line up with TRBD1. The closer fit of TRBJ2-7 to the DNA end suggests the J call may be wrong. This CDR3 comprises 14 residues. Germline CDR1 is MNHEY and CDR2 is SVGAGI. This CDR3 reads CASSLRQGGYEQYF. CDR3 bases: TGTGCCAGCAGCCTACGACAGGGGGGCTACGAGCAGTACTTC.

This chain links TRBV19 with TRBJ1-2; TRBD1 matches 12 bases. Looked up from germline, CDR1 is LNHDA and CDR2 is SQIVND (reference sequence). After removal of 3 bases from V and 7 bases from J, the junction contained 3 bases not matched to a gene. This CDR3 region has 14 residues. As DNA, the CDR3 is TGTGCCAGTAGTATGGGACAGGGGGCGCTTGGCTACACCTTC. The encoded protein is CASSMGQGALGYTF.

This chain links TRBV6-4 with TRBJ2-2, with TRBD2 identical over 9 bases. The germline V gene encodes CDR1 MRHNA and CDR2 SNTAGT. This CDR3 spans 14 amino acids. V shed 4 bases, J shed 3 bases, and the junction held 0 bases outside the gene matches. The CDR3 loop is CASSVAGDTGELFF. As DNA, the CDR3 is TGTGCCAGCAGTGTAGCGGGAGACACCGGGGAGCTGTTTTTT.

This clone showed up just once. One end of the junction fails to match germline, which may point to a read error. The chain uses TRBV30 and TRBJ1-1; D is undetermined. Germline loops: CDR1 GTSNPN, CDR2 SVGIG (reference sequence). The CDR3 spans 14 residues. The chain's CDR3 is CAWSTRWGSTEASF. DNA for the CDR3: TGTGCCTGGAGTACCCGCTGGGGAAGCACTGAAGCTTCCTTT.

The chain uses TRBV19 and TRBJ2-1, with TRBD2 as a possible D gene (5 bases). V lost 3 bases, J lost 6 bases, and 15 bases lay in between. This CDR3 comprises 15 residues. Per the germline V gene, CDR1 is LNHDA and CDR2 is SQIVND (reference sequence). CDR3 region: CASSITAGLSNEQFF. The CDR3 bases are TGTGCCAGTAGTATTACCGCGGGCCTCTCCAATGAGCAGTTCTTC.

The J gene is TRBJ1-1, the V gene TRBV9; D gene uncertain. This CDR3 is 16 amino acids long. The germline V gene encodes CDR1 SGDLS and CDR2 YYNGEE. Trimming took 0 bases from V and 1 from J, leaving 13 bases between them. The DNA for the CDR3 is TGTGCCAGCAGCGTAGCTGGGCAGGCCTCGAACACTGAAGCTTTCTTT. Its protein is CASSVAGQASNTEAFF.

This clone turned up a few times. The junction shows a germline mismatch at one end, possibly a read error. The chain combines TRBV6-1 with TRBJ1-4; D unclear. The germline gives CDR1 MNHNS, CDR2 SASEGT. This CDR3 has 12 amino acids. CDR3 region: CASSEAREKLFF. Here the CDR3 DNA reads TGTGCCAGCAGCGAAGCCCGAGAAAAACTGTTTTTT.

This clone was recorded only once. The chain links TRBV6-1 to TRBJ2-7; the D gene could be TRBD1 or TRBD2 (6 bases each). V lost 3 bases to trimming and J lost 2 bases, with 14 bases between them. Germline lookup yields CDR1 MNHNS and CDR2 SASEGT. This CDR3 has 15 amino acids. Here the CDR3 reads CASSDMWGAAYEQYF. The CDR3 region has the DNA TGTGCCAGCAGTGACATGTGGGGGGCAGCCTACGAGCAGTACTTC.

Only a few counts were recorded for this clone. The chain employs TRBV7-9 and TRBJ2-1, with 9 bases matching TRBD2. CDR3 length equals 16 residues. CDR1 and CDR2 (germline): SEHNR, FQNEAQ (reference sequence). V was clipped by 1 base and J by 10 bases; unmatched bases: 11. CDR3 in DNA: TGTGCCAGCAGCTTAGTGAGCGGGAGGCCCCCTCCGGAGCAGTTCTTC. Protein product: CASSLVSGRPPPEQFF.

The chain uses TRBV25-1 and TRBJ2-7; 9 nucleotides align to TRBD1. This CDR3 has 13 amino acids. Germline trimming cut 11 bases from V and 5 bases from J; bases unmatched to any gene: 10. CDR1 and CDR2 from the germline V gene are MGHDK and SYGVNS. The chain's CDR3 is CAAGTGPYDEQYF. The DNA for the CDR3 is TGTGCCGCCGGGACAGGGCCCTACGACGAGCAGTACTTC.

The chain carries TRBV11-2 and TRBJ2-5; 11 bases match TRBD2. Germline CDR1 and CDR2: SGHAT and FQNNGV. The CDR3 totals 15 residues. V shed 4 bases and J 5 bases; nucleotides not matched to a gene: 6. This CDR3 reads CASSSGTSGGETQYF. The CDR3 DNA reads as TGTGCCAGCAGCTCCGGGACTAGCGGTGGGGAGACCCAGTACTTC.

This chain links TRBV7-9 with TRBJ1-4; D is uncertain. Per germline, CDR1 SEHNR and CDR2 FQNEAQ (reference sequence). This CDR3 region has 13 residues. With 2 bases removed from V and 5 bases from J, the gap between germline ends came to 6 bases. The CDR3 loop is CASSLQENEKLFF. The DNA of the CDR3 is TGTGCCAGCAGCTTACAGGAGAATGAAAAACTGTTTTTT.

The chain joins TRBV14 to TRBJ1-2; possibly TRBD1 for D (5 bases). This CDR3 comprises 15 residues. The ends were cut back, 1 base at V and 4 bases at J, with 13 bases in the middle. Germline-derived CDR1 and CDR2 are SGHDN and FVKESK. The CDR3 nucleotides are TGTGCCAGCAGCCAAGTTTCAGGGACTCTCTATGGCTACACCTTC. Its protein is CASSQVSGTLYGYTF.

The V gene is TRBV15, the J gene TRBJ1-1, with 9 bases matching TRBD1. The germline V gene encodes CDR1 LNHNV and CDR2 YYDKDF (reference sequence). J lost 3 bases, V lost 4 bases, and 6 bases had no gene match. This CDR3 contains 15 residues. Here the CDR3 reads CATSTRTGADTEAFF. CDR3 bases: TGTGCCACCAGCACCCGGACAGGGGCGGACACTGAAGCTTTCTTT.

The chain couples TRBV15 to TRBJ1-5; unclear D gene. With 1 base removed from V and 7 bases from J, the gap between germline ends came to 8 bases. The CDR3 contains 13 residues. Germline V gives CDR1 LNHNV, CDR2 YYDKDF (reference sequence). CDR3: CATSRVVGQPQHF. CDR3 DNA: TGTGCCACCAGCAGAGTCGTCGGGCAGCCCCAGCATTTT.

The CDR3 sequence: CASSSTGKRGGYTF. The CDR3 DNA follows: TGTGCCAGCAGCTCGACAGGGAAACGAGGAGGCTACACCTTC. V is TRBV7-3 and J is TRBJ1-2; 7 nucleotides align to TRBD1. J lost 8 bases, V lost 4 bases, and 10 bases had no gene match. Germline V gene sequence: CDR1 SGHTA, CDR2 FQGTGA. This CDR3 region has 14 residues.

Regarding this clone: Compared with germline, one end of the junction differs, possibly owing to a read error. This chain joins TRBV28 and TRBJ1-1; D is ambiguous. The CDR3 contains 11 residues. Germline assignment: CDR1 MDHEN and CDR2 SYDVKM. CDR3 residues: CASSLSEVLIF. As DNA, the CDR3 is TGTGCCAGCAGTTTATCAGAAGTTCTTATCTTT.

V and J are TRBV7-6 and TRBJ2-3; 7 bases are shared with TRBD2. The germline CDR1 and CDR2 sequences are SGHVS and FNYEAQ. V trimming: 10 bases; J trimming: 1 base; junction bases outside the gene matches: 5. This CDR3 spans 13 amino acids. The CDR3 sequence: CAIRGVGTDTQYF. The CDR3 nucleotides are TGTGCCATACGGGGGGTTGGCACAGATACGCAGTATTTT.